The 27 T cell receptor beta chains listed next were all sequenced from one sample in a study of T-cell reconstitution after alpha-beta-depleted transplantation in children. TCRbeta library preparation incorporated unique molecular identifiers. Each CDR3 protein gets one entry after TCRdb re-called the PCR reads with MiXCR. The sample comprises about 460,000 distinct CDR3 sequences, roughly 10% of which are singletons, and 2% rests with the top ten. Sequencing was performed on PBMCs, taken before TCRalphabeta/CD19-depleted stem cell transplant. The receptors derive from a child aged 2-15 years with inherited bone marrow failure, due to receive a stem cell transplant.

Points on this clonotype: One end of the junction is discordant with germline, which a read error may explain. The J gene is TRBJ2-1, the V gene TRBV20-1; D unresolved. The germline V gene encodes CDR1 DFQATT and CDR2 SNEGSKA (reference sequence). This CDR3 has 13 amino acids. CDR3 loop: CSASRYSYNGQFF. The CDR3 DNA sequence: TGCAGTGCTAGTCGCTACTCCTACAATGGGCAGTTCTTC.

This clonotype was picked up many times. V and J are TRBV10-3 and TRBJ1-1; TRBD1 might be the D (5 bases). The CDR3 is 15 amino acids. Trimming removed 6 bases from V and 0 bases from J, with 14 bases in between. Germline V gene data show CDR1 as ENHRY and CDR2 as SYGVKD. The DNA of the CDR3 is TGTGCCATCAGACGGGGGAGTGAAATGAACACTGAAGCTTTCTTT. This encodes CAIRRGSEMNTEAFF.

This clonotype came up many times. The CDR3 region has the DNA TGCGCCAGCAGCCAAGAGCAGGCCTACGAGCAGTACTTC. Protein sequence: CASSQEQAYEQYF. The chain uses TRBV4-3 and TRBJ2-7; D is uncertain. The germline gives CDR1 LGHNA, CDR2 YSLEER. Trimming removed 0 bases from V and 2 bases from J, with 5 bases in between. The CDR3 spans 13 residues.

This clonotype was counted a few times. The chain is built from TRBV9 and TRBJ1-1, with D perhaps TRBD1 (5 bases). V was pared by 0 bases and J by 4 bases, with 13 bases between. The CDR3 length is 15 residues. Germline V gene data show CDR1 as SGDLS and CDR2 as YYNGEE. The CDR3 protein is CASSVGAGWGTEAFF. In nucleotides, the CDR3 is TGTGCCAGCAGCGTAGGGGCAGGGTGGGGCACTGAAGCTTTCTTT.

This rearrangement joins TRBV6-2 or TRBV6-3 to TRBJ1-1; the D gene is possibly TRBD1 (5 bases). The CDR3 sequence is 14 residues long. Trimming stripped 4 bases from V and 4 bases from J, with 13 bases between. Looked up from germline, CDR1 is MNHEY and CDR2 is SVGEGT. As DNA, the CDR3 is TGTGCCAGCAGTTTTAAGGGACCGGCCACTGAAGCTTTCTTT. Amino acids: CASSFKGPATEAFF.

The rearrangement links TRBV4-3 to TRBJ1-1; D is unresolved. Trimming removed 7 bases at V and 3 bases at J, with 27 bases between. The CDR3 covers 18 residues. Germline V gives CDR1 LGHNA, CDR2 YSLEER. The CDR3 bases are TGCGCCAGCAACTACCTTATGGGGATTGGTTTATTGGACACTGAAGCTTTCTTT. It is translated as CASNYLMGIGLLDTEAFF.

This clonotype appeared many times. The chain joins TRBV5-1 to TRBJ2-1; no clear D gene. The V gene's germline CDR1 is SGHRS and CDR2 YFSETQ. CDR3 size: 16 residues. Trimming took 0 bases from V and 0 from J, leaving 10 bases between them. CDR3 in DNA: TGCGCCAGCAGCTTGGCCGGTGTAATCTCCTACAATGAGCAGTTCTTC. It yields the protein CASSLAGVISYNEQFF.

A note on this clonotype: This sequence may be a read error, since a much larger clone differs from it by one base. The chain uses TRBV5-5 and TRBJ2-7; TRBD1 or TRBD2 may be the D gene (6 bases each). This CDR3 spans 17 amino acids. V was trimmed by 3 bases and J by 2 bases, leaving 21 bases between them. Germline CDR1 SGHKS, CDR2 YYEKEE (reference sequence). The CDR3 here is CASSWGSGAGNPYEQYF. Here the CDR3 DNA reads TGTGCCAGCAGCTGGGGGTCGGGGGCAGGAAACCCCTACGAGCAGTACTTC.

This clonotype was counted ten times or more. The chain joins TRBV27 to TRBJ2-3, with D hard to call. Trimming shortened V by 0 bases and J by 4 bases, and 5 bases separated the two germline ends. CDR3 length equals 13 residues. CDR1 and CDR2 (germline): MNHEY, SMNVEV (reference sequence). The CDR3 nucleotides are TGTGCCAGCAGTTTATCGGCGGCAGATACGCAGTATTTT. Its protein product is CASSLSAADTQYF.

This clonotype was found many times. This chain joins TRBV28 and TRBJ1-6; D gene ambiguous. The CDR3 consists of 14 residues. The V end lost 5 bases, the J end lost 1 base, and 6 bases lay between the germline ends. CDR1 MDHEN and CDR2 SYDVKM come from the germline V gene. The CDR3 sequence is CASSLRSYNSPLHF. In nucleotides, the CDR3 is TGTGCCAGCAGTCTAAGGTCCTATAATTCACCCCTCCACTTT.

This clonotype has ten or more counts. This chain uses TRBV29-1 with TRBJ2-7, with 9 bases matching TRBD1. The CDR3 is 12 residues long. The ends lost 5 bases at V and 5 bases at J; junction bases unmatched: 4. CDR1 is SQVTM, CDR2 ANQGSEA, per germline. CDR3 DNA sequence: TGCAGCGTTTGGGACAGGGCGAACGAGCAGTACTTC. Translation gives CSVWDRANEQYF.

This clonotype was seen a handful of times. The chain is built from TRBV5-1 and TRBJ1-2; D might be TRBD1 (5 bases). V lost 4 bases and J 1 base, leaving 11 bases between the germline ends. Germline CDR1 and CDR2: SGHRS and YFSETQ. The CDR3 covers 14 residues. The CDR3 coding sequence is TGCGCCAGCAGCCCGGAGGGGAATAACTATGGCTACACCTTC. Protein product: CASSPEGNNYGYTF.

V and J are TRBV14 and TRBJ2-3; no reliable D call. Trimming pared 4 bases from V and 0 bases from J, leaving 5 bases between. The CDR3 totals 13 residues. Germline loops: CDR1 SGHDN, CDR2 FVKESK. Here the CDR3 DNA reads TGTGCCAGCAGCCCATTTAGCACAGATACGCAGTATTTT. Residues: CASSPFSTDTQYF.

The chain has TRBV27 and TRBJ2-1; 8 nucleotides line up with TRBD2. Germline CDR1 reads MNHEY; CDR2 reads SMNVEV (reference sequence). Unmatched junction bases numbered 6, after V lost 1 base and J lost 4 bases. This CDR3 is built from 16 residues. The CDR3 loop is CASSLYPGGPYNEQFF. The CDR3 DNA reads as TGTGCCAGCAGTTTATATCCGGGAGGGCCATACAATGAGCAGTTCTTC.

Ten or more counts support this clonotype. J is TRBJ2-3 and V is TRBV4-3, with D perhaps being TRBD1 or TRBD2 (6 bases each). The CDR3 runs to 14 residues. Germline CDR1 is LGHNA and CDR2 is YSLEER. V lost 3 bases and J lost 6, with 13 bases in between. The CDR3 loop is CASSHFGGGDTQYF. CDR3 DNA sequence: TGCGCCAGCAGCCATTTCGGAGGGGGGGATACGCAGTATTTT.

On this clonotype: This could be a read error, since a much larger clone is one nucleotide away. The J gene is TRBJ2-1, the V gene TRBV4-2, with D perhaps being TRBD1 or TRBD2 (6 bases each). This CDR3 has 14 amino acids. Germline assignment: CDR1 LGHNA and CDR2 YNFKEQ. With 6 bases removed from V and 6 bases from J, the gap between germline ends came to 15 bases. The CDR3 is CASSLEGVSNEQFF. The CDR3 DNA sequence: TGTGCCAGCAGTTTGGAGGGGGTGAGCAATGAGCAGTTCTTC.

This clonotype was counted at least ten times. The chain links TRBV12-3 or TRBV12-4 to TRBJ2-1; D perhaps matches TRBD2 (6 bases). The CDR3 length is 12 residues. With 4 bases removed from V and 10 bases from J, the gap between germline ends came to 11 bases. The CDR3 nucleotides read TGTGCCAGCAGTTCCCTACTAGCCGAGCAGTTCTTC. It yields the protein CASSSLLAEQFF.

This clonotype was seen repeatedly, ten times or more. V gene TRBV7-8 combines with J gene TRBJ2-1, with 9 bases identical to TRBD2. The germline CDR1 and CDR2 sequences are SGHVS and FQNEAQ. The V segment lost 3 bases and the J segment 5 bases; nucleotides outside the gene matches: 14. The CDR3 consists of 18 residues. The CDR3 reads CASSFRAGGPASHNEQFF. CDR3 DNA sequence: TGTGCCAGCAGCTTTCGTGCGGGAGGGCCGGCATCCCACAATGAGCAGTTCTTC.

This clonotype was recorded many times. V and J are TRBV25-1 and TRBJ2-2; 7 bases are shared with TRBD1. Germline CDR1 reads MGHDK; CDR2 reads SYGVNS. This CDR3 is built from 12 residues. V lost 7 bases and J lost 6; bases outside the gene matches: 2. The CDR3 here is CASTQGAGELFF. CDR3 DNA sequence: TGTGCCAGCACCCAGGGGGCCGGGGAGCTGTTTTTT.

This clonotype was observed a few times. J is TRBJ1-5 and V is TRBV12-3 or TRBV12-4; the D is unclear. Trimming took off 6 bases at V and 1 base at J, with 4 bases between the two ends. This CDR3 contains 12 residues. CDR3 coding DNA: TGTGCCAGCAGGGTCAGCAATCAGCCCCAGCATTTT. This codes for CASRVSNQPQHF.

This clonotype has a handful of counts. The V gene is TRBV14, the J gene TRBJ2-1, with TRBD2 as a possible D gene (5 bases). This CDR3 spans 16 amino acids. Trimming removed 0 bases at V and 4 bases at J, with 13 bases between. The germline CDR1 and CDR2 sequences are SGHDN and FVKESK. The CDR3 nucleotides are TGTGCCAGCAGCCAAGAACGGTCTAGCCGATACAATGAGCAGTTCTTC. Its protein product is CASSQERSSRYNEQFF.

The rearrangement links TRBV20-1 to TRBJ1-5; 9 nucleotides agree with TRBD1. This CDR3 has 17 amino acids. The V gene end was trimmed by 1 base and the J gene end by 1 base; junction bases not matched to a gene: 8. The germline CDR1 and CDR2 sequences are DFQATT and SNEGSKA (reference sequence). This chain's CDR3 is CSARGGGTGISNQPQHF. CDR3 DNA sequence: TGCAGTGCTAGAGGGGGCGGGACAGGGATCAGCAATCAGCCCCAGCATTTT.

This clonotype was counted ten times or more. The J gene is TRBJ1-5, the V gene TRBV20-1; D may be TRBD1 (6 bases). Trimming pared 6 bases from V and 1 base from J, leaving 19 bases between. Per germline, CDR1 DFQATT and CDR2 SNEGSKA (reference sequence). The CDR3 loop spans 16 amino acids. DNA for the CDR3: TGCAGTGCCGCCCGCCAACAGGGTTGGAGCAATCAGCCCCAGCATTTT. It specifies CSAARQQGWSNQPQHF.

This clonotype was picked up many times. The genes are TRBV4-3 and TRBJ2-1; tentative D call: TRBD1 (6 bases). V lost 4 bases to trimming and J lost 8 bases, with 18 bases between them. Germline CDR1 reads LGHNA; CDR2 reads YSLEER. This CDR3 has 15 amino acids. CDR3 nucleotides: TGCGCCAGCAGCCGAGGACAGTATCTACTCGATGAGCAGTTCTTC. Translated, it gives CASSRGQYLLDEQFF.

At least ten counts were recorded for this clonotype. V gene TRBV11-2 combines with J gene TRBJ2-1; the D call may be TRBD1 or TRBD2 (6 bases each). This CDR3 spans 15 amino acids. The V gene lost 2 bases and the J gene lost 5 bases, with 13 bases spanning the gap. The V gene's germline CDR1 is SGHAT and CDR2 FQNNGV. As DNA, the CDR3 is TGTGCCAGCAGCTTATGGGGGGCACTAGACAATGAGCAGTTCTTC. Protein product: CASSLWGALDNEQFF. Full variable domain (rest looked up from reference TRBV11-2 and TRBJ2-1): EAGVAQSPRYKIIEKRQSVAFWCNPISGHATLYWYQQILGQGPKLLIQFQNNGVVDDSQLPKDRFSAERLKGVDSTLKIQPAKLEDSAVYLCASSLWGALDNEQFFGPGTRLTVL.

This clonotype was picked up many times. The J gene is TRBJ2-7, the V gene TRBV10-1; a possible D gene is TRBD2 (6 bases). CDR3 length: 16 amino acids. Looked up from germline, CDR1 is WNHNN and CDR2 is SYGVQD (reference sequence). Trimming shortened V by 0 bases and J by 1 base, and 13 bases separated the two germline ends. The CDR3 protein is CASSESVSSVSYEQYF. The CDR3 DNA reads TGCGCCAGCAGTGAGTCCGTCTCTAGCGTATCCTACGAGCAGTACTTC.

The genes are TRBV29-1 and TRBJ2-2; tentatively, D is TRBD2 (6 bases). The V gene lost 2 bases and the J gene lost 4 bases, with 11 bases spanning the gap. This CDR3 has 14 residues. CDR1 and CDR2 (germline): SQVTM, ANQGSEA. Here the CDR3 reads CSVEWRGGTGELFF. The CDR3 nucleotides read TGCAGCGTTGAATGGAGGGGTGGCACCGGGGAGCTGTTTTTT.